This T cell receptor (beta chain) was retrieved from a study of T cell responses to AZD1222 COVID-19 vaccine. Study observations and caveats: An increase in Spike-specific TCR breadth and depth was observed after two AZD1222 doses. Possibly, clonal diversity was underestimated; donors were largely white British and included more females. Baseline testing showed seropositivity in only six AZD1222 recipients.

The CDR3 extends over 13 amino acids. V gave up 4 bases and J gave up 8 bases, with 11 bases separating them. The assay was immunoSEQ multiplex PCR, and TCRdb's table has in-frame clones only and misses some. Counted here are about 89,000 clones, approximately 90% occurring once; the ten biggest clones make up about 6.1%. Worth noting for this clone: Its antigen is not known.

The chain employs TRBV12-3 or TRBV12-4 and TRBJ2-2; D is perhaps TRBD1 (6 bases). The sequences come from peripheral blood, collected 28 days after the second AZD1222 dose. The receptor comes from an adult who received the AZD1222 COVID-19 vaccine. The CDR3 coding sequence is TGTGCCAGCAGTTCCGAGGGGACAGGGGAGCTGTTTTTT. It encodes CASSSEGTGELFF.